A selection of T cell receptor beta chains follows, all from one sample in a study of blood T cells in healthy people across ages. TCRdb re-called the 5' RACE reads with MiXCR, one entry per CDR3 protein. Of about 1.5 million distinct CDR3 sequences listed, about 42% are singletons. Sequences were obtained from blood. The receptor source for this set is a woman between 18 and 29 years old in good health. Each CDR3 is given with its conserved first and last residue. Each record gives: V gene, J gene, D gene, CDR3 protein. A D gene is named only where the DNA matches it firmly.

>TRBV4-3|TRBJ2-7|-
CASSQDLSGSSYEQYF
>TRBV2|TRBJ2-7|-
CAIIRGQFSYEQYF
>TRBV30|TRBJ2-2|-
CAWTPNTGELFF
>TRBV28|TRBJ1-4|-
CASTTRWVTAGTLFF
>TRBV7-2|TRBJ2-1|-
CASSLVLYREQFF
>TRBV10-3|TRBJ2-7|TRBD2
CAISEFGGSTYEQYF
>TRBV6-2/TRBV6-3|TRBJ2-1|TRBD1
CASSKWEGGAYNEQFF
>TRBV25-1|TRBJ1-1|-
CASSSLGSTEAFF
>TRBV10-3|TRBJ2-7|TRBD1
CAISEPLTGSYEQYF
>TRBV20-1|TRBJ2-5|TRBD2
CSARTSGVETQYF
>TRBV12-3/TRBV12-4|TRBJ2-2|-
CASKLQITGELFF
>TRBV9|TRBJ2-7|TRBD2
CASSALAGGLGEQYF
>TRBV6-1|TRBJ2-5|-
CASRASGTRTEQYF
>TRBV5-1|TRBJ1-2|-
CVSSSTLNYGYTF
>TRBV20-1|TRBJ2-3|-
CSAYLGYTDTQYF
>TRBV12-3/TRBV12-4|TRBJ1-5|-
CASCCRDLFNQPQHF
>TRBV20-1|TRBJ2-3|TRBD2
CSASRLAGGWFTDTQYF
>TRBV24-1|-|TRBD1
CATSDTATGGLETQYF
>TRBV3-1|TRBJ2-3|-
CASSQDTGLDTDTQYF
>TRBV28|-|TRBD1
CASSSRTGLGETQYF
>TRBV20-1|-|-
CSARGLNSPKGTQYF
>TRBV27|TRBJ1-6|-
CASSLSPFGNSPLHF
>TRBV13|TRBJ2-7|-
CAGSRTYGWSSYEQYF
>TRBV6-6|TRBJ2-1|-
CASSYLESSYNEQFF
>TRBV9|TRBJ2-1|-
CASSEGGGRSYNEQFF
>TRBV5-1|TRBJ2-7|TRBD1
CASSFSGTGGDEQYF
>TRBV4-2|TRBJ1-2|TRBD1
CASSQYKQGARARYTF
>TRBV4-2|TRBJ2-1|TRBD2
CASSQGLSLAGGGVSYNEQFF
>TRBV20-1|TRBJ2-4|TRBD1
CSARGTGDGAKNIQYF
>TRBV29-1|TRBJ2-7|TRBD1
CSGGTGTGNEQYF
>TRBV7-9|TRBJ1-2|TRBD1
CASSSGTDLPFLYGYTF
>TRBV12-3/TRBV12-4|TRBJ1-2|-
CASSVPGHYGYTF
>TRBV7-9|TRBJ2-2|TRBD2
CASSSIGGVANTGELFF
>TRBV20-1|TRBJ2-1|-
CSAREAGFRDEQFF